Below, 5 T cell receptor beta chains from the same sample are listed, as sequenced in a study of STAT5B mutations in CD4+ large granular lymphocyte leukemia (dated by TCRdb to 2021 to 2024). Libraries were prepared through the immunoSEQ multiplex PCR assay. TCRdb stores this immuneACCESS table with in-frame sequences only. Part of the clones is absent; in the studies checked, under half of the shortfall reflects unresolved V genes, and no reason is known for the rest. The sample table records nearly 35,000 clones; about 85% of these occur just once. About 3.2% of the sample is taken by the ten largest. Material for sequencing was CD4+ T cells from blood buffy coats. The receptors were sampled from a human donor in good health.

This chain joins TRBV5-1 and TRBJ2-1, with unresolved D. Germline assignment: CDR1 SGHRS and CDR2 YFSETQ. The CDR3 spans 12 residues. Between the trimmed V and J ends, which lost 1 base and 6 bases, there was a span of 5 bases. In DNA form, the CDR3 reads TGCGCCAGCAGCTTGATCCCCAATGAGCAGTTCTTC. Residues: CASSLIPNEQFF.

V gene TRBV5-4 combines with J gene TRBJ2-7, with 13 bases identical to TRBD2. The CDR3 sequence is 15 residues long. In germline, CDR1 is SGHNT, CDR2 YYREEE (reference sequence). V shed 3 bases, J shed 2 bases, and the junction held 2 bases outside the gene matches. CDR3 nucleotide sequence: TGTGCCAGCAGCTGGACTAGCGGGAGAACCTACGAGCAGTACTTC. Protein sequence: CASSWTSGRTYEQYF.

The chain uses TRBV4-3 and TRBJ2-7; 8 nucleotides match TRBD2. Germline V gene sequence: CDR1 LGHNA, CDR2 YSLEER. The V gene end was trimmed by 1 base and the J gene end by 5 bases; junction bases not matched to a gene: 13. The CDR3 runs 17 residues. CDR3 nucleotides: TGCGCCAGCAGCCAAGGCCTCGCGAGCGGGAGATCCCACGAGCAGTACTTC. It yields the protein CASSQGLASGRSHEQYF.

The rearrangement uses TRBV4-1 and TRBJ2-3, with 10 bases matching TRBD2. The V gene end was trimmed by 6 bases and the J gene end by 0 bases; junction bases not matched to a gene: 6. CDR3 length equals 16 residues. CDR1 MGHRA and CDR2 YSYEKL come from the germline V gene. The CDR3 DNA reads TGCGCCAGCAGGAAACTAGCGGGGACTAGCACAGATACGCAGTATTTT. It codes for CASRKLAGTSTDTQYF.

This CDR3 is CASSPAGSGNTIYF. The CDR3 nucleotides read TGTGCCAGCAGCCCAGCGGGGTCTGGAAACACCATATATTTT. The chain recombines TRBV28 with TRBJ1-3, with D unclear. Per germline, CDR1 MDHEN and CDR2 SYDVKM. Between the trimmed V and J ends, which lost 6 bases and 1 base, there was a span of 10 bases. The CDR3 is made up of 14 amino acids.